One T cell receptor (beta chain) is described in this entry. Its target is unknown. The CDR3 runs to 15 residues. Germline V lookup: CDR1 SGHNT, CDR2 YYREEE (reference sequence). V lost 1 base to trimming and J lost 7 bases; unmatched junction nucleotides: 4. TCRdb keeps only in-frame clones here, not all; method: immunoSEQ multiplex PCR. Of roughly 40,000 clones in the sample, 70% to 90% were seen once. The sample belongs to a study of PD-L1 blockade in urothelial cancer. Background on the study: Prior chemotherapy regimens per patient numbered 0 to 3. The median T cell count in blood samples was roughly 140,000. Samples of blood were analyzed 3 weeks (second dose) and 6 weeks after treatment start. Regarding the study as a whole: Durable-benefit patients expanded tumor-associated blood clones more at 3 weeks.

Noted time point: pretreatment peripheral blood. The TCR was taken from a donor aged 40 or older with urothelial cancer. The gene calls are TRBV5-4 and TRBJ2-1; 11 bases map to TRBD2. The sequencing used PBMCs, collected around atezolizumab (anti-PD-L1) treatment. Written as DNA, the CDR3 is TGTGCCAGCAGCTTGTCTCTAGCGGGAGGTAATGAGCAGTTCTTC. Residues: CASSLSLAGGNEQFF.